This T cell receptor (beta chain) emerged from a study of graft-versus-host responses after intestinal transplantation. Across the study: Every recipient had anti-thymocyte globulin induction and about three years of tacrolimus plus steroids.

As for this clone: The target antigen is unknown.

V lost 7 bases and J lost 2, with 11 bases in between. Germline V gives CDR1 MGHDK, CDR2 SYGVNS. This CDR3 spans 13 amino acids. Points from the study as a whole: GvH clones turned up in recipient marrow; some had shown up first in ileum or blood. Allografts from individuals with graft-donor T cell macrochimerism displayed high graft-versus-host to host-versus-graft clonal ratios. Researchers found peak circulating GvH clone levels linked to early post-transplant HvG declines.

This table comes from immunoSEQ multiplex PCR, and its TCRdb copy is limited to in-frame clones, with some not included. The sample contains about 90,000 clones, roughly 92% of which appear only once. The receptor's source is a human donor who received an intestinal transplant. The source material was unstimulated CD4+ T cells sorted from spleen or lymph node cells, sampled before intestinal transplant. The rearrangement joins TRBV25-1 to TRBJ1-2; D is ambiguous. CDR3 loop: CASTQPGNYGYTF. CDR3 in DNA: TGTGCCAGCACCCAACCGGGGAACTATGGCTACACCTTC.